Listed here is a single T cell receptor (beta chain). Its antigen remains unknown. The same CDR3 also results from other DNA sequences found in this sample. The primer mix had 60 Vbeta and 13 Jbeta primers. Clones were read by immunoSEQ multiplex PCR, and TCRdb kept only the in-frame ones, dropping some. The profile shows around 62,000 clones, approximately 78% of them singletons. These data originate in a study of cytomegalovirus exposure and HLA in healthy donors. Turning to the study itself: Unique TCRs numbering roughly 80 million, obtained from HLA-typed donors, made up an early data release. Findings and caveats of the study: In vitro testing confirmed a few CMV-associated chains as specific for CMV antigens.

V was pared by 4 bases and J by 3 bases, with 3 bases of the junction left unmatched. CDR3 size: 14 residues. CDR1 SGHAT and CDR2 FQNNGV come from the germline V gene. The chain couples TRBV11-2 to TRBJ2-3; TRBD1 aligns across 8 bases. This TCR was recovered from a man aged 35 to 55 in good health and CMV-seronegative. The material sequenced was PBMCs. The chain's CDR3 is CASSSGQGTDTQYF. For the CDR3, the DNA is TGTGCCAGCAGCTCCGGACAGGGAACAGATACGCAGTATTTT.